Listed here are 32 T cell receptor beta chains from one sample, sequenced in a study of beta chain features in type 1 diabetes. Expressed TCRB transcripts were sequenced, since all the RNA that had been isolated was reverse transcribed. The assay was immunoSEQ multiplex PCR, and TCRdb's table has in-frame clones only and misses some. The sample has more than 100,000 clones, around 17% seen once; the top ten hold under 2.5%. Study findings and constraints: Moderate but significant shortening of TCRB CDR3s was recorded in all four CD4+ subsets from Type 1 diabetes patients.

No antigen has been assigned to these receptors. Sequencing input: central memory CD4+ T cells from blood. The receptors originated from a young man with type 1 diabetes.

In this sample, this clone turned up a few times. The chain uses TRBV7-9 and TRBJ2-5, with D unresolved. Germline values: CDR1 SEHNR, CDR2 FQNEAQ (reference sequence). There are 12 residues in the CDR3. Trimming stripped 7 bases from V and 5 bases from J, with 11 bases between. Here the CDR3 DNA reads TGTGCCAGCACATCCCCCATCGAGACCCAGTACTTC. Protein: CASTSPIETQYF.

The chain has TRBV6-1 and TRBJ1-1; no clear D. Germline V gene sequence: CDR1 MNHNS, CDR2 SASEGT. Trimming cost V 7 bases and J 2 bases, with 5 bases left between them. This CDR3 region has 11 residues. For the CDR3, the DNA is TGTGCCAGCACCATCAACACTGAAGCTTTCTTT. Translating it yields CASTINTEAFF.

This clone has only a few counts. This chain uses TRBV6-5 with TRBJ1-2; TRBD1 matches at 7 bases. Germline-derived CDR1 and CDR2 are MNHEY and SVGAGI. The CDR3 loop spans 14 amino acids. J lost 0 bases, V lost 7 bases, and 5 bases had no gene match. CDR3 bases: TGTGCCAGCACCGGACAGGCTTCTAACTATGGCTACACCTTC. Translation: CASTGQASNYGYTF.

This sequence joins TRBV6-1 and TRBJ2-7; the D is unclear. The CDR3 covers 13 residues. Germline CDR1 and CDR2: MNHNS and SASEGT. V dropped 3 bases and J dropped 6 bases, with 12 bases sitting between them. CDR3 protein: CASSDRVSAEQYF. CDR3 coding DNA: TGTGCCAGCAGTGATCGGGTTTCCGCCGAGCAGTACTTC.

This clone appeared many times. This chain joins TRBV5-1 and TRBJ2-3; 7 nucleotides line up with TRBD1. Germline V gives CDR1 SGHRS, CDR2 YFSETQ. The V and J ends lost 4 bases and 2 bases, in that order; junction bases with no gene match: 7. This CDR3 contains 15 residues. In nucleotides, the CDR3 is TGCGCCAGCAGCCCGTGGACAGGAATCACAGATACGCAGTATTTT. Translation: CASSPWTGITDTQYF.

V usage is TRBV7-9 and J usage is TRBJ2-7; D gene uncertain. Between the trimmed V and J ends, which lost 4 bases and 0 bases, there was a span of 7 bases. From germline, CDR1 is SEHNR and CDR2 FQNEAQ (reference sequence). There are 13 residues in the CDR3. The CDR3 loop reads CASSSDRSYEQYF. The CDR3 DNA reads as TGTGCCAGCAGCTCGGACCGCTCCTACGAGCAGTACTTC.

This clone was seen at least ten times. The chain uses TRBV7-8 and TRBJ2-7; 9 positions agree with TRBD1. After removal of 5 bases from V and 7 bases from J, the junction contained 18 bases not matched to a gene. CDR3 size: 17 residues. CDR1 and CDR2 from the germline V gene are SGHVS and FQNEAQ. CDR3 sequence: CASSPPLRDRATREQYF. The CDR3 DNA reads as TGTGCCAGCAGCCCCCCGCTCCGGGACAGGGCCACTCGAGAGCAGTACTTC.

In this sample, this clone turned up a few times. Here the CDR3 DNA reads TGTGCCAGCAGTTACGTGACAGGGGGCTCTGGAAACACCATATATTTT. This translates into CASSYVTGGSGNTIYF. The genes are TRBV6-5 and TRBJ1-3, with TRBD1 identical over 9 bases. Trimming at V came to 2 bases and at J to 0 bases, leaving 2 bases not matched to a gene. Germline V gives CDR1 MNHEY, CDR2 SVGAGI. There are 16 residues in the CDR3.

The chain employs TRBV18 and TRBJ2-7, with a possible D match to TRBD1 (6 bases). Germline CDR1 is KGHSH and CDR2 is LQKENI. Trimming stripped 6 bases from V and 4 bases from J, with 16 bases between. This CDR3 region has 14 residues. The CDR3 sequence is CASSPRQDNYEQYF. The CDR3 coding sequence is TGTGCCAGCTCTCCTCGACAGGATAATTACGAGCAGTACTTC.

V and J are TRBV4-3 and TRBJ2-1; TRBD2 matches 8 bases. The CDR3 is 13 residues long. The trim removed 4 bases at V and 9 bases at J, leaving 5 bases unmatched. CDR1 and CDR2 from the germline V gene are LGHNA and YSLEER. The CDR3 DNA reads TGCGCCAGCAGCCTCGGGGGGGGACGTGAGCAGTTCTTC. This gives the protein CASSLGGGREQFF.

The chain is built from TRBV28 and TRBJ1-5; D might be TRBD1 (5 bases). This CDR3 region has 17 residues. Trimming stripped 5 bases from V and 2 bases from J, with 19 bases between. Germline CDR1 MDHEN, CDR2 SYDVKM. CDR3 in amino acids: CASSPRYGRGGNQPQHF. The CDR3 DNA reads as TGTGCCAGCAGTCCTCGATACGGGAGGGGAGGCAATCAGCCCCAGCATTTT. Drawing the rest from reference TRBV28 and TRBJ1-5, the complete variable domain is DVKVTQSSRYLVKRTGEKVFLECVQDMDHENMFWYRQDPGLGLRLIYFSYDVKMKEKGDIPEGYSVSREKKERFSLILESASTNQTSMYLCASSPRYGRGGNQPQHFGDGTRLSIL.

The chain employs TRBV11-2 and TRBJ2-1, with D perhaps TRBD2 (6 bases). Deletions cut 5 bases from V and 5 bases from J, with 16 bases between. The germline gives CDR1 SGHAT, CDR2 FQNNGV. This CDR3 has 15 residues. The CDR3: CASSLNRRGNNEQFF. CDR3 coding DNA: TGTGCCAGCAGCCTCAACAGACGGGGGAACAATGAGCAGTTCTTC.

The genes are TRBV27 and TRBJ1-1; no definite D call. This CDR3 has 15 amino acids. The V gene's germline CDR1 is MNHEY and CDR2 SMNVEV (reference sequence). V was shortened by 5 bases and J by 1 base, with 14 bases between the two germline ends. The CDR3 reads CASSASYQANTEAFF. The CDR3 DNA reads TGTGCCAGCAGTGCGTCTTACCAGGCGAACACTGAAGCTTTCTTT.

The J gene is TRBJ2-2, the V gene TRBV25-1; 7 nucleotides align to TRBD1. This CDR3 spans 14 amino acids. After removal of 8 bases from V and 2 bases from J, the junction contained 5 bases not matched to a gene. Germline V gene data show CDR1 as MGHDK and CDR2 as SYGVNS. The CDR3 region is CASVGTANTGELFF. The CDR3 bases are TGTGCCAGCGTCGGGACAGCAAACACCGGGGAGCTGTTTTTT.

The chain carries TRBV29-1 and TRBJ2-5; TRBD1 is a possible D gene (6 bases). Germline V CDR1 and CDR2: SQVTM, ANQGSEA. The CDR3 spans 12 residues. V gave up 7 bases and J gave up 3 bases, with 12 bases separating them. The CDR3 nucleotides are TGCAGCGCCGGGACACAAGAAGAGACCCAGTACTTC. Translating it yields CSAGTQEETQYF.

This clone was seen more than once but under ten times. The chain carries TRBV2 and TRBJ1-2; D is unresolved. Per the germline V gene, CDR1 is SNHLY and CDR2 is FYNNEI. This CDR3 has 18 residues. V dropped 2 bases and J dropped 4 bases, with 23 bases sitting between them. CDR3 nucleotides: TGTGCCAGCAGTGAAAGGCAGAAGGTGAGGCTCGGAAGCTATGGCTACACCTTC. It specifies CASSERQKVRLGSYGYTF.

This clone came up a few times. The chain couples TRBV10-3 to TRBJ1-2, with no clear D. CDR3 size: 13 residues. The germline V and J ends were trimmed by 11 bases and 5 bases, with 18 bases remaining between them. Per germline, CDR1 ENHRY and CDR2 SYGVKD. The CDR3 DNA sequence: TGTGCCCTCACCGAAGAGGATGGGTATGGCTACACCTTC. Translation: CALTEEDGYGYTF.

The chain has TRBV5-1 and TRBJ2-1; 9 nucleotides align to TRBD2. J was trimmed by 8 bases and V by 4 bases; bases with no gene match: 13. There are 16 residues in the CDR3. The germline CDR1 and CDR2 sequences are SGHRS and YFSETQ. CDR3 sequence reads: CASSPGVGGGAYEQFF. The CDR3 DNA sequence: TGCGCCAGCAGCCCTGGCGTTGGCGGGGGGGCGTATGAGCAGTTCTTC.

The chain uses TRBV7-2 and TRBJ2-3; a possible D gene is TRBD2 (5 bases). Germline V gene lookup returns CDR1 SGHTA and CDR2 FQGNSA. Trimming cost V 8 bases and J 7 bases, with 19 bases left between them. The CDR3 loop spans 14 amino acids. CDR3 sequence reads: CASGLSLPGNTQYF. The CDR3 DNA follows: TGTGCCAGCGGCCTTTCCCTCCCCGGGAATACGCAGTATTTT.

The CDR3 nucleotides read TGTGCCAGCAGCTTAGATTCAGGCTCCTACAATGAGCAGTTCTTC. Encoded protein: CASSLDSGSYNEQFF. This chain uses TRBV11-3 with TRBJ2-1, with D uncertain. There are 15 residues in the CDR3. V dropped 0 bases and J dropped 0 bases, with 6 bases sitting between them. Germline CDR1 SGHNT, CDR2 YENEEA. Full variable domain (outside the CDR3, taken from reference TRBV11-3 and TRBJ2-1): EAGVVQSPRYKIIEKKQPVAFWCNPISGHNTLYWYLQNLGQGPELLIRYENEEAVDDSQLPKDRFSAERLKGVDSTLKIQPAELGDSAVYLCASSLDSGSYNEQFFGPGTRLTVL.

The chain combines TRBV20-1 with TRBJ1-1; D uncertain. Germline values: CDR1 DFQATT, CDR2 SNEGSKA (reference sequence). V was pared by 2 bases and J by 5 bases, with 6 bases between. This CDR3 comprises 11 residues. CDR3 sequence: CSARPVTEAFF. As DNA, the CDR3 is TGCAGTGCTAGACCGGTAACTGAAGCTTTCTTT.

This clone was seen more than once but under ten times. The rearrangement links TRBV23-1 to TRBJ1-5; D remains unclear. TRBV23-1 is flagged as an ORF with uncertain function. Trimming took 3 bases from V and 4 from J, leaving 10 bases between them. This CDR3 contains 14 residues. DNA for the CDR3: TGCGCCAGCAGTCAGGCGAGAACGAATCAGCCCCAGCATTTT. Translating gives CASSQARTNQPQHF.

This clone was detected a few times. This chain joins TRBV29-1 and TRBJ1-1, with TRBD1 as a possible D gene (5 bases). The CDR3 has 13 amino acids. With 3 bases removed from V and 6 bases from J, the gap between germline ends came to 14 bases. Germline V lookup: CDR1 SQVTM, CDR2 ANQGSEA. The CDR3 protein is CSVEAGKGSEAFF. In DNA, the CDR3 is TGCAGCGTTGAGGCAGGGAAAGGATCTGAAGCTTTCTTT.

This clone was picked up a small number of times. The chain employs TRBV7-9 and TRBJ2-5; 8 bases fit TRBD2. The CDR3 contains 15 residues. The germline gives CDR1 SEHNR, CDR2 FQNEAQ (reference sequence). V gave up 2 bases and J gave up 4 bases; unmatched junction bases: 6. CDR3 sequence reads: CASSLTGLDTETQYF. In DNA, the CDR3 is TGTGCCAGCAGCTTAACGGGACTAGATACAGAGACCCAGTACTTC.

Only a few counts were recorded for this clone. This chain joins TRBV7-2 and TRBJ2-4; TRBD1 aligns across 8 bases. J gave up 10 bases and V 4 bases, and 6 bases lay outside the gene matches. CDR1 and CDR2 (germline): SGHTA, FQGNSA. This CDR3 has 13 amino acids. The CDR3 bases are TGTGCCAGCAGCTCCGGACAGGGAAGAATTCAGTACTTC. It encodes CASSSGQGRIQYF.

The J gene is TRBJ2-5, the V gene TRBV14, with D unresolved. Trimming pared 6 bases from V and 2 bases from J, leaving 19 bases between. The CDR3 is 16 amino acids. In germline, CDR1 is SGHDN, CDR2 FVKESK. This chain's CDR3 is CASSLFRNTEQETQYF. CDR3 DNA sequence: TGTGCCAGCAGTCTTTTTCGGAACACGGAACAAGAGACCCAGTACTTC.

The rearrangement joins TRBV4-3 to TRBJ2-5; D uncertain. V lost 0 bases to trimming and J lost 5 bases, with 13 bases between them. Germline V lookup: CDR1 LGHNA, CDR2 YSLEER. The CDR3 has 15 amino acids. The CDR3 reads CASSQDIETEETQYF. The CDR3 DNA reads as TGCGCCAGCAGCCAAGATATTGAGACGGAGGAGACCCAGTACTTC.

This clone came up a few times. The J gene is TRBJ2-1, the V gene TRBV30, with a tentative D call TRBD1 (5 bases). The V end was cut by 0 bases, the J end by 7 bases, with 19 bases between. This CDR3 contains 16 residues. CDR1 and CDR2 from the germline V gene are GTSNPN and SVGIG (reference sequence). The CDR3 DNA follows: TGTGCCTGGAGTGTACGTAGTATCCAGGGATTAAATGAGCAGTTCTTC. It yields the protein CAWSVRSIQGLNEQFF.

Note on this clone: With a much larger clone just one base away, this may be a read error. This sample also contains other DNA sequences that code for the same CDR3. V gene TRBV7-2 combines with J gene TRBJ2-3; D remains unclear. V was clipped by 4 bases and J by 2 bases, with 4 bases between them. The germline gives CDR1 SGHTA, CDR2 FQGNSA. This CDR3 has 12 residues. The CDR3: CASSYYTDTQYF. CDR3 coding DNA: TGTGCCAGCAGCTATTACACAGATACGCAGTATTTT.

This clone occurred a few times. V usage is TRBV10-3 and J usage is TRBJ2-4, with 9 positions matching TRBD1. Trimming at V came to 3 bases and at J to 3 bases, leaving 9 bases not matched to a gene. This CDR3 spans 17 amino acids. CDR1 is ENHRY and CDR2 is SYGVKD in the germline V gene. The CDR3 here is CAISEPRQGVNKNIQYF. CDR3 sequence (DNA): TGTGCCATCAGTGAACCTCGACAGGGGGTTAACAAAAACATTCAGTACTTC.

The CDR3 region is CASSVAAGITYNEQFF. In DNA, the CDR3 is TGTGCCAGCAGCGTAGCAGCGGGGATAACCTACAATGAGCAGTTCTTC. The chain is built from TRBV9 and TRBJ2-1, with 7 bases identical to TRBD2. CDR3 size: 16 residues. Trimming took 0 bases from V and 2 from J; bases not matched to a gene: 5. Germline values: CDR1 SGDLS, CDR2 YYNGEE.

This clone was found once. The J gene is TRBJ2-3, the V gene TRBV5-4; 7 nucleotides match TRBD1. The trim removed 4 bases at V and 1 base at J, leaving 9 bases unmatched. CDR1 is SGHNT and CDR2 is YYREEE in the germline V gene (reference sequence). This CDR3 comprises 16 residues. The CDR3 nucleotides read TGTGCCAGCAGCACAGTGGCCGGGACAGGCACAGATACGCAGTATTTT. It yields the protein CASSTVAGTGTDTQYF.